This passage covers 20 T cell receptor beta chains from one sample sequenced in a study of OX40 agonist ivuxolimab in advanced cancers. Data came from immunoSEQ multiplex PCR; TCRdb stores just in-frame clones and leaves some out. The sample lists some 37,000 clones; 70% to 90% were seen once. Sequenced material: CD4+ or CD8+ T cells sorted from blood, taken in a trial of the OX40 agonist ivuxolimab. The receptors shown here come from an adult with an advanced solid tumor such as melanoma, head and neck, liver or kidney cancer.

The chain carries TRBV19 and TRBJ2-7; tentatively, D is TRBD2 (6 bases). CDR1 is LNHDA and CDR2 is SQIVND in the germline V gene (reference sequence). The ends were cut back, 3 bases at V and 0 bases at J, with 15 bases in the middle. This CDR3 is built from 16 residues. CDR3: CASSMGAGPYSYEQYF. As DNA, the CDR3 is TGTGCCAGTAGTATGGGAGCGGGCCCGTACTCCTACGAGCAGTACTTC.

J is TRBJ2-6 and V is TRBV28; D is ambiguous. Looked up from germline, CDR1 is MDHEN and CDR2 is SYDVKM. The V end was cut by 4 bases, the J end by 0 bases, with 7 bases between. The CDR3 is made up of 15 amino acids. The CDR3 DNA reads as TGTGCCAGCAGTTGGGCCCTCTCTGGGGCCAACGTCCTGACTTTC. Its translation: CASSWALSGANVLTF.

This clone was detected a few times. Written as DNA, the CDR3 is TGTGCCAGCAGTCATGACACACCTGAAGCTTTCTTT. Its translation is CASSHDTPEAFF. The rearrangement links TRBV5-6 to TRBJ1-1; no reliable D call. Germline loops: CDR1 SGHDT, CDR2 YYEEEE. Trimming pared 5 bases from V and 6 bases from J, leaving 11 bases between. CDR3 length: 12 residues.

The CDR3 loop reads CASSLLGIDEQYF. The CDR3 coding sequence is TGCGCCAGCAGCCTTCTAGGGATCGACGAGCAGTACTTC. V gene TRBV4-1 combines with J gene TRBJ2-7; D not resolved. Germline values: CDR1 MGHRA, CDR2 YSYEKL. Deletions cut 4 bases from V and 5 bases from J, with 12 bases between. This CDR3 spans 13 amino acids.

The gene calls are TRBV6-1 and TRBJ2-1, with 9 bases identical to TRBD2. The length of the CDR3 is 15 residues. The V and J ends lost 1 base and 10 bases, in that order; junction bases with no gene match: 8. Germline-derived CDR1 and CDR2 are MNHNS and SASEGT. This CDR3 reads CASSEVVSGSGEQFF. DNA for the CDR3: TGTGCCAGCAGTGAAGTGGTTAGCGGGAGTGGGGAGCAGTTCTTC.

The rearrangement joins TRBV18 to TRBJ2-7; D is unresolved. Germline-derived CDR1 and CDR2 are KGHSH and LQKENI. The CDR3 contains 11 residues. The germline V and J ends were trimmed by 2 bases and 4 bases, with 3 bases remaining between them. CDR3 coding DNA: TGTGCCAGCTCACCAGATTACGAGCAGTACTTC. Its protein is CASSPDYEQYF.

The chain couples TRBV5-1 to TRBJ2-7, with TRBD2 as a possible D gene (6 bases). Germline CDR1 and CDR2: SGHRS and YFSETQ. Trimming took 0 bases from V and 0 from J, leaving 7 bases between them. The CDR3 runs 14 residues. CDR3 in DNA: TGCGCCAGCAGCTTGGGGACTAACTCCTACGAGCAGTACTTC. Its protein is CASSLGTNSYEQYF.

This chain connects TRBV19 to TRBJ2-3; 10 bases are a match to TRBD1. This CDR3 spans 14 amino acids. From germline, CDR1 is LNHDA and CDR2 SQIVND (reference sequence). Germline trimming cut 7 bases from V and 3 bases from J; bases unmatched to any gene: 4. CDR3 residues: CASTLGQGTDTQYF. CDR3 sequence (DNA): TGTGCCAGTACCCTGGGACAGGGGACAGATACGCAGTATTTT. Full variable domain (missing parts from reference TRBV19 and TRBJ2-3): DGGITQSPKYLFRKEGQNVTLSCEQNLNHDAMYWYRQDPGQGLRLIYYSQIVNDFQKGDIAEGYSVSREKKESFPLTVTSAQKNPTAFYLCASTLGQGTDTQYFGPGTRLTVL.

This clone was found once. The rearrangement joins TRBV4-1 to TRBJ2-4, with D perhaps TRBD2 (5 bases). The CDR3 sequence is 14 residues long. V was cut by 1 base and J by 7 bases, with 11 bases left in between. CDR1 is MGHRA, CDR2 YSYEKL, per germline. The CDR3 DNA sequence: TGCGCCAGCAGCCAAGCCCCAGCGGAGAACATTCAGTACTTC. Residues: CASSQAPAENIQYF.

The chain uses TRBV4-1 and TRBJ1-5, with D hard to call. Germline CDR1 reads MGHRA; CDR2 reads YSYEKL. The CDR3 extends over 15 amino acids. Trimming left V 0 bases short and J 4 bases short, with 10 bases between. CDR3 nucleotide sequence: TGCGCCAGCAGCCAAGATCGGACGTATAATCAGCCCCAGCATTTT. This gives the protein CASSQDRTYNQPQHF.

The V call is TRBV10-3, the J call TRBJ2-1, with D unresolved. This CDR3 region has 16 residues. The germline V and J ends were trimmed by 3 bases and 3 bases, with 15 bases remaining between them. The germline gives CDR1 ENHRY, CDR2 SYGVKD. The CDR3 loop is CAISDPPGSHYNEQFF. The CDR3 region has the DNA TGTGCCATCAGTGACCCTCCAGGCAGCCACTACAATGAGCAGTTCTTC.

This chain uses TRBV27 with TRBJ2-7; 12 bases align to TRBD2. V dropped 5 bases and J dropped 6; count of bases not matched to a gene: 5. CDR3 length equals 14 residues. Germline V CDR1 and CDR2: MNHEY, SMNVEV (reference sequence). The CDR3 reads CASSGLAGNSEQYF. The CDR3 DNA follows: TGTGCCAGCAGTGGACTAGCGGGAAATAGCGAGCAGTACTTC.

This clone has only a few counts. The gene calls are TRBV9 and TRBJ1-1, with D perhaps TRBD1 (5 bases). The V end lost 0 bases, the J end lost 7 bases, and 16 bases lay between the germline ends. The CDR3 is 15 amino acids. Germline V CDR1 and CDR2: SGDLS, YYNGEE. Here the CDR3 DNA reads TGTGCCAGCAGCGTAGGCACGACAGTGCTCGATGAAGCTTTCTTT. It specifies CASSVGTTVLDEAFF.

This chain joins TRBV6-5 and TRBJ2-2; 8 positions agree with TRBD1. CDR1 and CDR2 (germline): MNHEY, SVGAGI. The CDR3 runs 15 residues. Trimming cost V 2 bases and J 6 bases; bases outside gene matches: 5. The CDR3 here is CASSYTSGGSGELFF. The CDR3 bases are TGTGCCAGCAGTTACACTTCAGGGGGCTCCGGGGAGCTGTTTTTT.

The chain links TRBV10-2 to TRBJ2-5; TRBD1 is a possible D gene (5 bases). V shed 3 bases and J shed 7 bases, with 6 bases lying between them. In germline, CDR1 is WSHSY, CDR2 SAAADI. The CDR3 totals 11 residues. The CDR3 bases are TGCGCCAGCAGTGATAGGGGGACCCAGTACTTC. Translated, it gives CASSDRGTQYF.

This clone has only one observation. This chain connects TRBV9 to TRBJ1-2; unclear D gene. This CDR3 region has 13 residues. Germline V CDR1 and CDR2: SGDLS, YYNGEE. V dropped 3 bases and J dropped 5 bases, with 11 bases sitting between them. DNA for the CDR3: TGTGCCAGCAGCGCTACAGCTTTATATGGCTACACCTTC. This translates into CASSATALYGYTF.

The chain joins TRBV4-1 to TRBJ2-7; D is ambiguous. CDR1 MGHRA and CDR2 YSYEKL come from the germline V gene. There are 11 residues in the CDR3. V was shortened by 3 bases and J by 1 base, with 1 base between the two germline ends. Written as DNA, the CDR3 is TGCGCCAGCAGCCAGTCCTACGAGCAGTACTTC. Its protein product is CASSQSYEQYF.

V gene TRBV5-1 combines with J gene TRBJ2-1; D is perhaps TRBD2 (5 bases). The CDR3 totals 14 residues. With 1 base removed from V and 9 bases from J, the gap between germline ends came to 14 bases. Germline CDR1 SGHRS, CDR2 YFSETQ. This chain's CDR3 is CASSLSGGSGEQFF. For the CDR3, the DNA is TGCGCCAGCAGCTTGAGTGGAGGAAGCGGTGAGCAGTTCTTC.

The chain's CDR3 is CASSLKWAGEDNEQFF. DNA of the CDR3: TGTGCCAGCAGCTTAAAGTGGGCGGGAGAGGACAATGAGCAGTTCTTC. The chain recombines TRBV7-3 with TRBJ2-1; the match to TRBD2 covers 7 bases. The junction had 8 bases not matched to a gene; V was cut back by 1 base and J by 5 bases. The CDR3 sequence is 16 residues long. Germline CDR1 and CDR2: SGHTA and FQGTGA.

The chain uses TRBV7-6 and TRBJ1-1, with D tentatively TRBD1 (5 bases). The CDR3 has 13 residues. V dropped 5 bases and J dropped 4 bases, with 11 bases sitting between them. Germline lookup yields CDR1 SGHVS and CDR2 FNYEAQ. CDR3 amino acids: CASSPTQGTEAFF. In nucleotides, the CDR3 is TGTGCCAGCAGCCCCACCCAGGGCACTGAAGCTTTCTTT.